Listed here are 8 T cell receptor beta chains from one sample, sequenced in a study. Tregs were sorted as CD4+CD25+CD127-/low cells. TCRdb reprocessed the 5' RACE reads via MiXCR and lists one record per CDR3 protein. The table lists approximately 10,000 distinct CDR3 sequences, 40% to 55% of them singletons. Sample: Tregs sorted from a lymph node. The receptors were sampled from a female donor with breast cancer.

This clonotype was counted a few times. The rearrangement joins TRBV6-5 to TRBJ1-2; D is undetermined. The germline gives CDR1 MNHEY, CDR2 SVGAGI. The CDR3 extends over 13 amino acids. Trimming removed 2 bases from V and 4 bases from J, with 8 bases in between. DNA of the CDR3: TGTGCCAGCAGTTACGGGAGCGGCTATGGCTACACCTTC. This encodes CASSYGSGYGYTF.

The chain recombines TRBV2 with TRBJ2-1, with D perhaps TRBD2 (6 bases). Germline V lookup: CDR1 SNHLY, CDR2 FYNNEI. V lost 4 bases and J 2 bases, leaving 12 bases between the germline ends. The CDR3 extends over 15 amino acids. CDR3 DNA sequence: TGTGCCAGCAGTGCGGGGACTCTCCCCTACAATGAGCAGTTCTTC. It translates to CASSAGTLPYNEQFF. Supplemented by reference TRBV2 and TRBJ2-1, the full variable domain reads EPEVTQTPSHQVTQMGQEVILRCVPISNHLYFYWYRQILGQKVEFLVSFYNNEISEKSEIFDDQFSVERPDGSNFTLKIRSTKLEDSAMYFCASSAGTLPYNEQFFGPGTRLTVL.

The genes are TRBV28 and TRBJ2-5; D is ambiguous. Germline CDR1 and CDR2: MDHEN and SYDVKM. The V gene lost 5 bases and the J gene lost 5 bases, with 3 bases spanning the gap. This CDR3 is built from 10 residues. CDR3 residues: CASSGETQYF. The CDR3 coding sequence is TGTGCCAGCAGTGGGGAGACCCAGTACTTC.

This clonotype was found a few times. This chain links TRBV27 with TRBJ2-1; TRBD2 might be the D (6 bases). Looked up from germline, CDR1 is MNHEY and CDR2 is SMNVEV (reference sequence). The V end lost 8 bases, the J end lost 2 bases, and 13 bases lay between the germline ends. This CDR3 has 14 amino acids. CDR3 DNA sequence: TGTGCCAGCCGGGAGAGGGGTACCTACAATGAGCAGTTCTTC. It encodes CASRERGTYNEQFF.

The sample holds a few counts of this clonotype. The J gene is TRBJ2-3, the V gene TRBV10-3; D call uncertain. CDR3 length: 16 residues. The germline CDR1 and CDR2 sequences are ENHRY and SYGVKD. Trimming stripped 3 bases from V and 0 bases from J, with 13 bases between. CDR3 region: CAISDVDRPSTDTQYF. For the CDR3, the DNA is TGTGCCATCAGTGACGTCGACCGTCCAAGCACAGATACGCAGTATTTT.

The genes are TRBV7-6 and TRBJ2-6; D uncertain. V was clipped by 1 base and J by 0 bases, with 10 bases between them. The CDR3 has 17 residues. The germline gives CDR1 SGHVS, CDR2 FNYEAQ. Written as DNA, the CDR3 is TGTGCCAGCAGCTTAGACCAGGATAGCTCTGGGGCCAACGTCCTGACTTTC. Translating it yields CASSLDQDSSGANVLTF.

The rearrangement uses TRBV6-8 and TRBJ2-1, with 10 bases that match TRBD2. Germline V gene data show CDR1 as MNHGY and CDR2 as SAAAGT. The CDR3 is 19 amino acids. Trimming at V came to 7 bases and at J to 0 bases, leaving 15 bases not matched to a gene. CDR3 sequence (DNA): TGTGCCAGCATAAACAGGATTACTAGCGGGGCAAGCTCCTACAATGAGCAGTTCTTC. This gives the protein CASINRITSGASSYNEQFF.

About this clonotype itself: An end of the junction does not agree with germline; a read error may underlie this. The V and J genes are TRBV9 and TRBJ2-1; TRBD1 is a possible D gene (6 bases). The CDR3 extends over 15 amino acids. Germline assignment: CDR1 SGDLS and CDR2 YYNGEE. For the CDR3, the DNA is TGTGCCAGCAGCGTAGAGGGGGTTTCCTACAATGAGCAGTCCTTC. Translated, it gives CASSVEGVSYNEQSF.